What follows are 18 T cell receptor beta chains derived from one specimen sequenced in a study of T cells in Graves' hyperthyroidism and ophthalmopathy. What was amplified from RNA transcripts were TCR beta CDR3 regions. The HTBI primer set drove a first-round RT-PCR of the TCR CDR3. TCRdb reanalysed the multiplex PCR reads using MiXCR and keeps one entry per CDR3 protein. The sample has about 210,000 distinct CDR3 sequences, 17% seen once; the top ten hold approximately 46%. The sequenced sample consisted of blood. All receptors derive from a man in his forties or fifties with Graves' hyperthyroidism.

This clonotype was counted ten times or more. The rearrangement uses TRBV27 and TRBJ2-3, with TRBD2 identical over 9 bases. This CDR3 contains 15 residues. Germline values: CDR1 MNHEY, CDR2 SMNVEV (reference sequence). J lost 0 bases, V lost 4 bases, and 2 bases had no gene match. The CDR3 sequence is CASSWTSASTDTQYF. The CDR3 DNA reads as TGTGCCAGCAGTTGGACTAGCGCTAGCACAGATACGCAGTATTTT.

This clonotype was seen repeatedly, ten times or more. This chain links TRBV12-3 or TRBV12-4 with TRBJ1-1; D might be TRBD1 (5 bases). The V end lost 2 bases, the J end lost 5 bases, and 12 bases lay between the germline ends. The CDR3 extends over 14 amino acids. The CDR3 loop reads CASSLTGLNTEAFF. The CDR3 DNA reads TGTGCCAGCAGTTTAACGGGGCTAAATACTGAAGCTTTCTTT.

This clonotype was counted only a few times. The V and J genes are TRBV6-2 or TRBV6-3 and TRBJ2-7, with 8 bases identical to TRBD1. In germline, CDR1 is MNHEY, CDR2 SVGEGT. This CDR3 has 15 residues. The V gene end was trimmed by 2 bases and the J gene end by 2 bases; junction bases not matched to a gene: 5. The CDR3 DNA is TGTGCCAGCAGTTACCCCGACAGGGGCACCTACGAGCAGTACTTC. Amino acids: CASSYPDRGTYEQYF.

This clonotype was recorded many times. The CDR3 reads CAWIKGYTEAFF. DNA for the CDR3: TGTGCCTGGATTAAGGGATACACTGAAGCTTTCTTT. The chain employs TRBV30 and TRBJ1-1; no clear D gene. The CDR3 contains 12 residues. Per germline, CDR1 GTSNPN and CDR2 SVGIG (reference sequence). With 4 bases removed from V and 3 bases from J, the gap between germline ends came to 9 bases. Full variable domain (missing parts from reference TRBV30 and TRBJ1-1): SQTIHQWPATLVQPVGSPLSLECTVEGTSNPNLYWYRQAAGRGLQLLFYSVGIGQISSEVPQNLSASRPQDRQFILSSKKLLLSDSGFYLCAWIKGYTEAFFGQGTRLTVV.

This clonotype was recorded a few times. The chain couples TRBV9 to TRBJ2-1, with 9 bases fitting TRBD2. V gave up 3 bases and J gave up 3 bases; unmatched junction bases: 4. Germline values: CDR1 SGDLS, CDR2 YYNGEE. This CDR3 is built from 15 residues. This CDR3 is CASSGASGDYNEQFF. CDR3 in DNA: TGTGCCAGCAGCGGAGCTAGCGGGGACTACAATGAGCAGTTCTTC.

This clonotype showed up many times. The chain carries TRBV3-2 and TRBJ2-5. TRBV3-2 is termed a pseudogene. This CDR3 spans 15 amino acids. The chain's CDR3 is CASTRWEPDQETQYF. The CDR3 DNA is TGTGCCAGCACCAGGTGGGAACCGGACCAAGAGACCCAGTACTTC.

This clonotype has at least ten counts. The V gene is TRBV28, the J gene TRBJ2-3; TRBD2 matches at 8 bases. The germline CDR1 and CDR2 sequences are MDHEN and SYDVKM. V lost 2 bases and J lost 5; bases outside the gene matches: 3. The CDR3 is made up of 14 amino acids. The CDR3 DNA reads TGTGCCAGCAGTTTAAGCCTAGCGGGAGATACGCAGTATTTT. Its translation is CASSLSLAGDTQYF. Complete variable domain (other parts from reference TRBV28 and TRBJ2-3): DVKVTQSSRYLVKRTGEKVFLECVQDMDHENMFWYRQDPGLGLRLIYFSYDVKMKEKGDIPEGYSVSREKKERFSLILESASTNQTSMYLCASSLSLAGDTQYFGPGTRLTVL.

This clonotype was recorded at least ten times. The chain has TRBV28 and TRBJ2-7; 7 positions match TRBD1. Germline CDR1 and CDR2: MDHEN and SYDVKM. The CDR3 has 16 amino acids. V shed 3 bases, J shed 1 base, and the junction held 9 bases outside the gene matches. The CDR3 coding sequence is TGTGCCAGCAGTTTTGCGGCGGGCAGGGGGTCCTACGAGCAGTACTTC. Amino acid sequence: CASSFAAGRGSYEQYF.

This clonotype showed up many times. The V gene is TRBV7-9, the J gene TRBJ2-7; 9 bases map to TRBD1. The CDR3 has 21 residues. Germline loops: CDR1 SEHNR, CDR2 FQNEAQ (reference sequence). The V segment lost 5 bases and the J segment 0 bases; nucleotides outside the gene matches: 23. The chain's CDR3 is CASSPLKNRDREVWDSYEQYF. The CDR3 DNA sequence: TGTGCCAGCAGCCCATTGAAAAACCGGGACAGGGAAGTTTGGGACTCCTACGAGCAGTACTTC.

This clonotype was detected ten times or more. This chain joins TRBV30 and TRBJ2-3; 9 bases fit TRBD2. V lost 2 bases, J lost 2 bases, and 2 bases stayed unmatched. The CDR3 is made up of 14 amino acids. CDR1 and CDR2 from the germline V gene are GTSNPN and SVGIG (reference sequence). The CDR3 sequence: CAWSPGLATDTQYF. Here the CDR3 DNA reads TGTGCCTGGAGTCCGGGACTAGCCACAGATACGCAGTATTTT.

This clonotype showed up many times. The J gene is TRBJ2-7, the V gene TRBV28, with TRBD2 as a possible D gene (5 bases). Germline values: CDR1 MDHEN, CDR2 SYDVKM. V shed 6 bases and J shed 6 bases, with 12 bases lying between them. The CDR3 loop spans 12 amino acids. CDR3 sequence (DNA): TGTGCCAGCAGCCGGGATATCAGCGAGCAGTACTTC. Amino acids: CASSRDISEQYF.

In its sample, this clonotype was seen a few times. CDR3 protein: CASSDLLREGLSMNTEAFF. In DNA, the CDR3 is TGTGCCAGCAGTGATCTTCTCCGGGAGGGGTTGTCAATGAACACTGAAGCTTTCTTT. The chain links TRBV25-1 to TRBJ1-1; tentative D call: TRBD1 (5 bases). The V and J ends lost 3 bases and 0 bases respectively, with 23 bases between them. The germline V gene encodes CDR1 MGHDK and CDR2 SYGVNS. There are 19 residues in the CDR3. The full variable domain, completed using reference TRBV25-1 and TRBJ1-1, is EADIYQTPRYLVIGTGKKITLECSQTMGHDKMYWYQQDPGMELHLIHYSYGVNSTEKGDLSSESTVSRIRTEHFPLTLESARPSHTSQYLCASSDLLREGLSMNTEAFFGQGTRLTVV.

This CDR3 is CASSLRLAGSEQFF. In DNA form, the CDR3 reads TGTGCCAGCAGTTTACGACTAGCGGGAAGTGAGCAGTTCTTC. The rearrangement links TRBV27 to TRBJ2-1; 11 nucleotides align to TRBD2. Trimming took 2 bases from V and 9 from J; bases not matched to a gene: 3. CDR3 length: 14 residues. The V gene's germline CDR1 is MNHEY and CDR2 SMNVEV (reference sequence).

V is TRBV7-9 and J is TRBJ2-7; 7 bases align to TRBD2. The CDR3 loop spans 14 amino acids. Trimming at V came to 5 bases and at J to 5 bases, leaving 9 bases not matched to a gene. The germline V gene encodes CDR1 SEHNR and CDR2 FQNEAQ (reference sequence). CDR3 nucleotide sequence: TGTGCCAGCAGCCCCTCTGGCGGGAGAGACGAGCAGTACTTC. Its protein is CASSPSGGRDEQYF.

This clonotype was found many times. The V call is TRBV2, the J call TRBJ2-7; 7 bases agree with TRBD2. Trimming took 8 bases from V and 0 from J; bases not matched to a gene: 7. CDR1 is SNHLY and CDR2 is FYNNEI in the germline V gene. CDR3 length: 14 amino acids. CDR3 protein: CASRGGSNSYEQYF. In DNA form, the CDR3 reads TGTGCCAGCCGCGGGGGATCGAACTCCTACGAGCAGTACTTC.

The chain has TRBV28 and TRBJ2-5; TRBD1 matches at 7 bases. Trimming cost V 7 bases and J 3 bases; bases outside gene matches: 11. CDR1 MDHEN and CDR2 SYDVKM come from the germline V gene. This CDR3 is 15 amino acids long. This chain's CDR3 is CASNNHRDSEETQYF. Written as DNA, the CDR3 is TGTGCCAGCAATAACCACCGGGACAGTGAAGAGACCCAGTACTTC.

The V gene is TRBV12-3 or TRBV12-4, the J gene TRBJ2-5, with 9 bases matching TRBD2. The CDR3 is 14 amino acids. The trim removed 6 bases at V and 4 bases at J, leaving 6 bases unmatched. DNA of the CDR3: TGTGCCAGCAGCCCTTCACTAGCGGGAGAGACCCAGTACTTC. This codes for CASSPSLAGETQYF.

On this clonotype: The junction departs from germline at one end; a sequencing error may be responsible. The V call is TRBV5-1, the J call TRBJ2-3; 14 bases fit TRBD2. Germline CDR1 is SGHRS and CDR2 is YFSETQ. The CDR3 contains 16 residues. CDR3 sequence (DNA): TGTGCCAGCAGCTTGGGACTAGCGGGAGCGACAGATACGCAGTATTTT. It encodes CASSLGLAGATDTQYF.